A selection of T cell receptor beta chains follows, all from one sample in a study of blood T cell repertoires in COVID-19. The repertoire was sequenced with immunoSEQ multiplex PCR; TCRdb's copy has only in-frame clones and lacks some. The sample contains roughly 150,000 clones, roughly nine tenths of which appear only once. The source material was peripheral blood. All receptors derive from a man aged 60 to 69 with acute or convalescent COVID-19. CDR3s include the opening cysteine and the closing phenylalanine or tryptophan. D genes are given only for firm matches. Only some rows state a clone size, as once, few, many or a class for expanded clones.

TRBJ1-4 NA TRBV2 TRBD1 CASSGQGSGEKLFF TGTGCCAGCAGTGGACAGGGATCGGGTGAAAAACTGTTTTTT
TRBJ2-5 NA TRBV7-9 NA CASSLGIGGETQYF TGTGCCAGCAGCTTAGGGATCGGCGGGGAGACCCAGTACTTC
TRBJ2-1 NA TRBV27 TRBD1 CASSSPDRVKANEQFF TGTGCCAGCAGTTCCCCCGACAGGGTTAAGGCCAATGAGCAGTTCTTC
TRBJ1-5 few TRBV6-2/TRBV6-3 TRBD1 CASSNTRTGTSQPQHF TGTGCCAGCAGTAACACTCGGACAGGGACGAGCCAGCCCCAGCATTTT
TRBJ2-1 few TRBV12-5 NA CASGSPSYNEQFF TGTGCTAGTGGTTCCCCATCCTACAATGAGCAGTTCTTC
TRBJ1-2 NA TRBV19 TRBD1 CASSTSRDSLSINYGYTF TGTGCCAGTAGTACGAGCCGGGACAGCCTGTCAATAAACTATGGCTACACCTTC
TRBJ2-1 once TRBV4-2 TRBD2 CASSQGGTSGGNEQFF TGTGCCAGCAGCCAAGGCGGGACTAGCGGGGGAAATGAGCAGTTCTTC
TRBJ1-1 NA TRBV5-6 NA CASSLWHFGAEAFF TGTGCCAGCAGCTTGTGGCATTTCGGGGCTGAAGCTTTCTTT
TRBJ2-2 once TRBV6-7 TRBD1 CASSLPGGLKNTGELFF TGTGCCAGCAGTCTCCCAGGGGGCTTAAAGAACACCGGGGAGCTGTTTTTT
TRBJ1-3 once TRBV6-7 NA CASSCRGSLRNTIYF TGTGCCAGCAGTTGTAGGGGTTCCCTAAGGAACACCATATATTTT
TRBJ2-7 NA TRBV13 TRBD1 CASSNRGASSYEQYF TGTGCCAGCAGCAACAGGGGCGCCAGCTCCTACGAGCAGTACTTC
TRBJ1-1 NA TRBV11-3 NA CASSPNPGLGTEAFF TGTGCCAGCAGCCCTAATCCAGGGTTGGGCACTGAAGCTTTCTTT
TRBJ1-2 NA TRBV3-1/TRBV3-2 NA CASSQEWAGFGYTF TGTGCCAGCAGCCAAGAGTGGGCGGGTTTTGGCTACACCTTC
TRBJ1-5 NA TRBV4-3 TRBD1 CASSQETGGNQPQHF TGCGCCAGCAGCCAGGAAACAGGGGGGAATCAGCCCCAGCATTTT
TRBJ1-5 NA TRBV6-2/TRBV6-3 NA CASSYSVAQAGQPQHF TGTGCCAGCAGTTACTCGGTCGCACAGGCCGGTCAGCCCCAGCATTTT
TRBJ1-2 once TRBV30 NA CAWSGGRDGYTF TGTGCCTGGAGTGGGGGCAGGGATGGCTACACCTTC
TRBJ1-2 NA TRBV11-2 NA CASSLSQDNYGYTF TGTGCCAGCAGCTTAAGTCAGGATAACTATGGCTACACCTTC
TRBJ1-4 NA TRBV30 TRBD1 CAWSPKQGRVSEKLFF TGTGCCTGGAGTCCCAAACAGGGGAGAGTTTCGGAAAAACTGTTTTTT
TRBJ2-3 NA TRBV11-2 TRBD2 CASSLGTSGGTVDTQYF TGTGCCAGCAGCTTGGGGACTAGCGGGGGGACTGTAGATACGCAGTATTTT
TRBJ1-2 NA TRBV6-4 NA CASSDARGYGYTF TGTGCCAGCAGTGATGCCAGGGGATATGGCTACACCTTC
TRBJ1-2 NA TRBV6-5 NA CASSRDINYGYTF TGTGCCAGCTCCCGGGACATTAACTATGGCTACACCTTC
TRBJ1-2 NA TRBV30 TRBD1 CAWNRGHFYTF TGTGCCTGGAACAGGGGGCACTTCTACACCTTC
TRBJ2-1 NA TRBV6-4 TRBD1 CASRVDRGYNEQFF TGTGCCAGCAGGGTGGACAGGGGATACAATGAGCAGTTCTTC
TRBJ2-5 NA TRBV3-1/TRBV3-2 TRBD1 CASSLRRQGQETQYF TGTGCCAGCAGCCTTAGGCGACAGGGACAAGAGACCCAGTACTTC
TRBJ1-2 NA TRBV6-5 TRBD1 CASSSGQGGANYGYTF TGTGCCAGCAGTTCCGGACAGGGGGGAGCTAACTATGGCTACACCTTC
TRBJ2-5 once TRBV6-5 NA CASTSGGQGIETQYF TGTGCCAGCACCAGCGGCGGGCAGGGGATAGAGACCCAGTACTTC
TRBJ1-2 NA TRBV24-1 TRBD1 CATSDSLGTVNYGYTF TGTGCCACCAGTGATTCCCTAGGGACAGTTAACTATGGCTACACCTTC
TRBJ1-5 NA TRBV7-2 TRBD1 CASSLSGGTPNQPQHF TGTGCCAGCAGCCTATCAGGGGGGACCCCCAATCAGCCCCAGCATTTT
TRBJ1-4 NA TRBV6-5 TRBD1 CASSYSQGAWEKLFF TGTGCCAGCAGTTACTCGCAGGGGGCTTGGGAAAAACTGTTTTTT
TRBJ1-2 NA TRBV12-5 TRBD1 CASGLVPGQGTNYGYTF TGTGCTAGTGGTTTGGTCCCAGGACAGGGGACCAACTATGGCTACACCTTC
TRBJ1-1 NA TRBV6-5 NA CASTTGNTEAFF TGTGCCAGCACAACAGGGAACACTGAAGCTTTCTTT
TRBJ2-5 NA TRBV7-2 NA CASSRSVARGETQYF TGTGCCAGCAGCCGCTCTGTGGCGCGGGGAGAGACCCAGTACTTC
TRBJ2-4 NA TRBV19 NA CASSSPENIQYF TGTGCCAGTTCGTCCCCTGAAAACATTCAGTACTTC
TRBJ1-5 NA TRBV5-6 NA CASSVQGRGQPQHF TGTGCCAGCAGCGTACAGGGACGGGGACAGCCCCAGCATTTT
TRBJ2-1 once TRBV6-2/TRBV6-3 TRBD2 CASSYSLTSGGSDEQFF TGTGCCAGCAGTTACTCCCTGACTAGCGGGGGTTCCGATGAGCAGTTCTTC
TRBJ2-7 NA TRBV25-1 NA CASSEIPGYEQYF TGTGCCAGCAGTGAGATTCCGGGCTACGAGCAGTACTTC
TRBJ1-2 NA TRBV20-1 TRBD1 CSASRKQGGYTF TGCAGTGCTAGTCGAAAACAGGGGGGCTACACCTTC
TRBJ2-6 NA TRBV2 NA CASVGGEAGANVLTF TGTGCCAGCGTCGGAGGCGAGGCTGGGGCCAACGTCCTGACTTTC
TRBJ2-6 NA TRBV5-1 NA CASSSGSSGANVLTF TGCGCCAGCAGCTCCGGGAGCTCTGGGGCCAACGTCCTGACTTTC
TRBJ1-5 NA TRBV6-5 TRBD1 CASWGQVPNQPQHF TGTGCCAGCTGGGGACAGGTACCCAATCAGCCCCAGCATTTT
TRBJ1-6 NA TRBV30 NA CAWKVGLTNSPLHF TGTGCCTGGAAGGTCGGACTGACTAATTCACCCCTCCACTTT
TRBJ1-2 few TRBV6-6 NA CASSPPTGYGYTF TGTGCCAGCAGTCCCCCGACAGGCTATGGCTACACCTTC
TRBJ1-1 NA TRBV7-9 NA CASSLGRAVRVTEAFF TGTGCCAGCAGCTTAGGGAGAGCCGTCCGGGTGACTGAAGCTTTCTTT
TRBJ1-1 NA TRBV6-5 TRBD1 CASSYFPGGRNTEAFF TGTGCCAGCAGTTATTTTCCAGGGGGCAGGAACACTGAAGCTTTCTTT
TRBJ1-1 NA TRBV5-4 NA CASSPDSRPEAFF TGTGCCAGCAGCCCTGACTCTCGTCCCGAAGCTTTCTTT
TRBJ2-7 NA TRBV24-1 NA CATSVDSGPRNEQYF TGTGCCACCAGTGTCGACAGTGGCCCTCGGAACGAGCAGTACTTC
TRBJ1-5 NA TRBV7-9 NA CASSLEPGRGWSNQPQHF TGTGCCAGCAGCTTAGAACCTGGGAGGGGTTGGAGCAATCAGCCCCAGCATTTT
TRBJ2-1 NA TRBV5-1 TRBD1 CASIYPQGARVGSHNEQFF TGCGCCAGCATTTACCCCCAGGGGGCGAGGGTAGGTTCCCACAATGAGCAGTTCTTC
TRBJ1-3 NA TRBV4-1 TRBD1 CASSQTGGTGRAGNTIYF TGCGCCAGCAGCCAAACCGGCGGGACAGGGAGGGCTGGAAACACCATATATTTT